This T cell receptor (beta chain) was captured in a study of blood T cell repertoires in COVID-19. Study-level information: The United States, Italy and Spain supplied acute and convalescent COVID-19 samples. PBMCs, B-cell-depleted T cells, or T cells were the source of the cDNA or gDNA that made up the material.

TCRdb's table, derived via immunoSEQ multiplex PCR, lists solely in-frame clones and lacks some. The profile shows 210,000 or so clones, roughly 80% of them singletons. Researchers sorted participants into cohorts using their self-reported clinical history. Recovery among Cohort 3 donors was established by two negative PCRs, clearance, or symptom resolution. Notes on this clone: At one end the junction does not follow the germline gene, possibly because of a read error.

The germline V gene has CDR1 SEHNR and CDR2 FQNEAQ (reference sequence). The CDR3 runs to 15 residues. This TCR was sampled from a man in his sixties who had recovered from COVID-19. What was sequenced was PBMCs or T cells enriched from blood (not recorded which). The chain carries TRBV7-9 and TRBJ1-6, with a weak D call TRBD1 (6 bases). The CDR3 nucleotides are TGTGCCAGCAGCTTAGCGTCAGGGGATAAATCACCCCTCCACTTT. This codes for CASSLASGDKSPLHF.